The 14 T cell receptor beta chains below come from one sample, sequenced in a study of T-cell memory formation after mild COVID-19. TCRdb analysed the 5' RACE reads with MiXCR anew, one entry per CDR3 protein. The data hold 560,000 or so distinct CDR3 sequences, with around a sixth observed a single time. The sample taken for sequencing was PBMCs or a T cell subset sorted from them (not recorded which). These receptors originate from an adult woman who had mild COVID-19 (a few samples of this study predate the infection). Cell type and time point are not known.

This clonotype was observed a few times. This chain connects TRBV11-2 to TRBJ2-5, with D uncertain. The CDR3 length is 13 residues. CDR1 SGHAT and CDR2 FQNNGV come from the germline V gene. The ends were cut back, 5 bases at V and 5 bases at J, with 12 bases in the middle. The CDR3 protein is CASSPLISETQYF. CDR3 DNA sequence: TGTGCCAGCAGCCCCCTAATCTCGGAGACCCAGTACTTC.

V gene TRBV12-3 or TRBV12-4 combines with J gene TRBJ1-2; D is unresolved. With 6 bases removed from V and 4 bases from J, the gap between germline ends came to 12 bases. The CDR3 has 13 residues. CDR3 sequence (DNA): TGTGCCAGCAGACCTGATCTAGGCTATGGCTACACCTTC. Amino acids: CASRPDLGYGYTF.

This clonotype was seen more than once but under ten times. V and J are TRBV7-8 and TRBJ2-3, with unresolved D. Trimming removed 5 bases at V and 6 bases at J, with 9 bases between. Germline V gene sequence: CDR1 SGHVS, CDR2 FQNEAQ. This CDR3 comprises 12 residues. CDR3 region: CASSSTVDTQYF. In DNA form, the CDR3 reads TGTGCCAGCAGCAGTACGGTGGATACGCAGTATTTT.

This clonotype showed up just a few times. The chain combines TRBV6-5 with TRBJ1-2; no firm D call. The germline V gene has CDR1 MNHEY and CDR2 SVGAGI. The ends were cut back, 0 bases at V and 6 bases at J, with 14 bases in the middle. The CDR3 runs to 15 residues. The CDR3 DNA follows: TGTGCCAGCAGTTACTCAATGTTATTTGGGGATGGCTACACCTTC. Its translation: CASSYSMLFGDGYTF.

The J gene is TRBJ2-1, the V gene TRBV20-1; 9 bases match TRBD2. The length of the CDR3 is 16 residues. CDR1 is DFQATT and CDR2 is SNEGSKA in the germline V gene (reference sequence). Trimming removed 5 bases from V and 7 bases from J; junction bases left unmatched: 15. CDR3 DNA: TGCAGTGCTTCCTCCTGGAGCGGGGGGCTAGCAAATGAGCAGTTCTTC. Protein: CSASSWSGGLANEQFF.

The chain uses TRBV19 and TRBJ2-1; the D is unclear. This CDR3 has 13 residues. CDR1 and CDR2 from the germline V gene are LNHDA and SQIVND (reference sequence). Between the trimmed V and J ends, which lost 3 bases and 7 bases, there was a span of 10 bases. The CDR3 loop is CASSILGLNEQFF. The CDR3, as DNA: TGTGCCAGTAGTATTTTGGGTCTGAATGAGCAGTTCTTC.

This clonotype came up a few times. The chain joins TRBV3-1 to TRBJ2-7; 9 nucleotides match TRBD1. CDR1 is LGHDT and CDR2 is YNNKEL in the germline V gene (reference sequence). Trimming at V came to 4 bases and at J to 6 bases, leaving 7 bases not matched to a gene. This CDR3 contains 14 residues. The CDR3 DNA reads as TGTGCCAGCAGCCCCTCGGACAGGGGAATCGAGCAGTACTTC. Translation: CASSPSDRGIEQYF.

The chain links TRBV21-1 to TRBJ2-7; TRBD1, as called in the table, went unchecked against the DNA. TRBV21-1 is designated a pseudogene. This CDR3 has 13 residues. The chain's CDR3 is CASSRQGGIRQYF. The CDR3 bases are TGTGCCAGCAGCCGACAGGGGGGTATTCGGCAGTACTTC.

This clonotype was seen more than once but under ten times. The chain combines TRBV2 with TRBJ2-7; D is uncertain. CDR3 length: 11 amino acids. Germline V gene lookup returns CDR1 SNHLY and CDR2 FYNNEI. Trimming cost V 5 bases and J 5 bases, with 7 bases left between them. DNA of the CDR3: TGTGCCAGCAGTAAGAGTCACGAGCAGTACTTC. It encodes CASSKSHEQYF.

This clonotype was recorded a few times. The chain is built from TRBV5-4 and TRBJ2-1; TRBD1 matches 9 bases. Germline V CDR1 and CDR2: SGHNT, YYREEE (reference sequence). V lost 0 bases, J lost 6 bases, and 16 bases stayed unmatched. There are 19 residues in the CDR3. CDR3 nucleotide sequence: TGTGCCAGCAGCTTGGGGGGACAGGGCGTCGGCGGGGAGAGCAATGAGCAGTTCTTC. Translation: CASSLGGQGVGGESNEQFF.

CDR3 residues: CASSSPGTGGSGNTIYF. As DNA, the CDR3 is TGCGCCAGCAGCTCCCCCGGGACAGGAGGCTCTGGAAACACCATATATTTT. V gene TRBV5-1 combines with J gene TRBJ1-3, with 8 bases that match TRBD1. CDR1 and CDR2 from the germline V gene are SGHRS and YFSETQ. The CDR3 is 17 amino acids. The trim removed 3 bases at V and 0 bases at J, leaving 8 bases unmatched.

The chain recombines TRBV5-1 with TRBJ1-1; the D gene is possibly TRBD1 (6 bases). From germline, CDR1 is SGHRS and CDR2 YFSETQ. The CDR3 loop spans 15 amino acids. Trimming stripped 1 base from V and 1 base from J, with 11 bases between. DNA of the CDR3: TGCGCCAGCAGCTTGACAGGGAGCGGGAACACTGAAGCTTTCTTT. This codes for CASSLTGSGNTEAFF.

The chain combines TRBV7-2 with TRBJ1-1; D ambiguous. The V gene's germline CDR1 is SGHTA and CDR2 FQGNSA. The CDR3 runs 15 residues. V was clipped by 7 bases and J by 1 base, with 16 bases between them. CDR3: CASKVAGPQNTEAFF. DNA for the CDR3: TGTGCCAGCAAGGTGGCAGGTCCTCAGAACACTGAAGCTTTCTTT.

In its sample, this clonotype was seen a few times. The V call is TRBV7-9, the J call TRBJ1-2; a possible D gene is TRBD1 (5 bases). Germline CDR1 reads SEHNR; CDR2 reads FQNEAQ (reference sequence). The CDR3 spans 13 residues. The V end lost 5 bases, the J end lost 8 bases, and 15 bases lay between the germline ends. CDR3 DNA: TGTGCCAGCAGCCTCTGGGGGGTGTTCGGCTACACCTTC. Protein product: CASSLWGVFGYTF.